One and the same sample provided the 17 T cell receptor beta chains below, sequenced in a study of CD8+CD57+ T cells in acquired aplastic anemia. Investigators profiled TCR beta VDJ and CDR3 from genomic DNA template. TCRdb passed the reads through MiXCR, listing each CDR3 protein once. The repertoire includes 130,000 or so distinct CDR3 sequences, 41% of them detected once, and less than 8.5% sits in the top ten. What was sequenced was sorted CD4+, CD8+, or CD8+CD57+ T cells (not recorded which) from PBMCs. These receptors originate from a human donor in good health, serving as a control.

The rearrangement uses TRBV27 and TRBJ2-5, with 9 nucleotides matching TRBD1. CDR1 is MNHEY, CDR2 SMNVEV, per germline (reference sequence). The length of the CDR3 is 16 residues. V lost 3 bases to trimming and J lost 1 base; unmatched junction nucleotides: 6. The DNA for the CDR3 is TGTGCCAGCAGTTTCCGCCAGACAGGGGGCCAAGAGACCCAGTACTTC. Residues: CASSFRQTGGQETQYF.

This clonotype was recorded many times. The CDR3 region has the DNA TGCAGTGCTAGTAATACGGGGGTGGACACTGAAGCTTTCTTT. Protein sequence: CSASNTGVDTEAFF. The rearrangement uses TRBV20-1 and TRBJ1-1; tentatively, D is TRBD1 (5 bases). V lost 3 bases to trimming and J lost 3 bases, with 14 bases between them. Germline V gene sequence: CDR1 DFQATT, CDR2 SNEGSKA (reference sequence). CDR3 length: 14 residues.

This clonotype was seen at least ten times. The chain uses TRBV10-2 and TRBJ1-5, with a possible D match to TRBD1 (5 bases). CDR3 length: 13 amino acids. Germline assignment: CDR1 WSHSY and CDR2 SAAADI. V dropped 4 bases and J dropped 9 bases, with 13 bases sitting between them. The CDR3 bases are TGCGCCAGCAGTGCCACAGGTTATGGGCCCCAGCATTTT. Amino acids: CASSATGYGPQHF.

This clonotype occurred many times. The gene calls are TRBV20-1 and TRBJ2-3; TRBD2 is a possible D gene (7 bases). CDR1 and CDR2 (germline): DFQATT, SNEGSKA (reference sequence). The V end was cut by 5 bases, the J end by 2 bases, with 17 bases between. CDR3 length: 15 amino acids. CDR3 protein: CSAHQYGGATDTQYF. The CDR3 DNA reads as TGCAGTGCTCACCAATATGGGGGGGCCACAGATACGCAGTATTTT.

This rearrangement joins TRBV2 to TRBJ2-5; 12 nucleotides line up with TRBD1. This CDR3 spans 16 amino acids. V shed 5 bases, J shed 5 bases, and the junction held 9 bases outside the gene matches. Germline loops: CDR1 SNHLY, CDR2 FYNNEI. CDR3 in DNA: TGTGCCAGCAGTCGAACCGGGACAGGGGGCTTGGAGACCCAGTACTTC. The encoded protein is CASSRTGTGGLETQYF.

Only a few counts were recorded for this clonotype. This chain joins TRBV10-3 and TRBJ1-5; no clear D. Per the germline V gene, CDR1 is ENHRY and CDR2 is SYGVKD. The V end lost 6 bases, the J end lost 3 bases, and 6 bases lay between the germline ends. The CDR3 extends over 12 amino acids. CDR3 protein: CAISATNQPQHF. CDR3 nucleotides: TGTGCCATCAGCGCGACCAATCAGCCCCAGCATTTT.

V usage is TRBV3-1 and J usage is TRBJ2-1; D not certain. The length of the CDR3 is 13 residues. Between the trimmed V and J ends, which lost 2 bases and 14 bases, there was a span of 16 bases. Germline lookup yields CDR1 LGHDT and CDR2 YNNKEL (reference sequence). The DNA of the CDR3 is TGTGCCAGCAGCCAAACCCCAAAAAATTGGAAGTTCTTC. Its protein product is CASSQTPKNWKFF.

This clonotype has at least ten counts. The chain combines TRBV5-5 with TRBJ2-7; TRBD1 is a possible D gene (6 bases). The V and J ends lost 0 bases and 1 base respectively, with 11 bases between them. In germline, CDR1 is SGHKS, CDR2 YYEKEE (reference sequence). The CDR3 contains 15 residues. The CDR3 DNA reads TGTGCCAGCAGCTTGGGTTATACAGGGTCCTACGAGCAGTACTTC. This sequence encodes CASSLGYTGSYEQYF.

This clonotype was seen many times. The rearrangement uses TRBV10-1 and TRBJ2-1; no firm D call. Germline assignment: CDR1 WNHNN and CDR2 SYGVQD (reference sequence). Deletions cut 10 bases from V and 7 bases from J, with 11 bases between. This CDR3 is built from 11 residues. CDR3 region: CANYHRNEQFF. CDR3 DNA sequence: TGCGCCAACTACCATAGGAATGAGCAGTTCTTC.

Note on this clonotype: At one end, the junction sequence differs from germline, possibly due to a read error. The chain has TRBV7-2 and TRBJ1-6, with D maybe TRBD1 (6 bases). Germline CDR1 reads SGHTA; CDR2 reads FQGNSA. CDR3 size: 15 residues. This CDR3 is CASSPLGQGQPPLRF. The CDR3, as DNA: TGTGCCAGCAGCCCACTAGGGCAGGGGCAGCCACCCCTCCGCTTT.

This clonotype was recorded at least ten times. The chain is built from TRBV6-1 and TRBJ1-3; D remains ambiguous. In germline, CDR1 is MNHNS, CDR2 SASEGT. The CDR3 spans 14 residues. The V end lost 10 bases, the J end lost 4 bases, and 17 bases lay between the germline ends. DNA of the CDR3: TGTGCCACGTCGGACGGCGTATTCGGAAACACCATATATTTT. Translating it yields CATSDGVFGNTIYF.

This clonotype appeared many times. The V gene is TRBV7-9, the J gene TRBJ2-7, with D tentatively TRBD2 (6 bases). Germline assignment: CDR1 SEHNR and CDR2 FQNEAQ (reference sequence). Trimming removed 6 bases at V and 2 bases at J, with 8 bases between. The CDR3 has 12 amino acids. The CDR3: CASSRGTYEQYF. The CDR3 bases are TGTGCCAGCAGTCGCGGGACCTACGAGCAGTACTTC.

There are a few counts of this clonotype. The V gene is TRBV30, the J gene TRBJ1-5; the D gene is possibly TRBD1 (5 bases). V dropped 3 bases and J dropped 4 bases, with 16 bases sitting between them. Germline V gene sequence: CDR1 GTSNPN, CDR2 SVGIG (reference sequence). This CDR3 contains 15 residues. CDR3 in DNA: TGTGCCTGGAGCCCGCGACGGGACCTGAATCAGCCCCAGCATTTT. Translating gives CAWSPRRDLNQPQHF.

V usage is TRBV18 and J usage is TRBJ2-7; 14 bases line up with TRBD2. Germline values: CDR1 KGHSH, CDR2 LQKENI. V dropped 5 bases and J dropped 7; count of bases not matched to a gene: 7. The CDR3 extends over 15 amino acids. CDR3 sequence (DNA): TGTGCCAGCTCAGAGGGACTAGCGGGAGACAGGGAGCAGTACTTC. This translates into CASSEGLAGDREQYF.

This clonotype was counted many times. Compared with germline, one end of the junction differs, possibly owing to a read error. This chain uses TRBV6-1 with TRBJ2-7; no reliable D call. This CDR3 comprises 13 residues. Per the germline V gene, CDR1 is MNHNS and CDR2 is SASEGT. CDR3 region: CASREGNWGEQYF. CDR3 nucleotide sequence: TGTGCCAGCAGGGAAGGTAACTGGGGCGAGCAGTACTTC.

As concerns this clonotype: No conserved phenylalanine or tryptophan is present at the end of the CDR3, so a read error is the likely explanation. The chain couples TRBV5-1 to TRBJ2-5; D perhaps matches TRBD1 (6 bases). Germline V gene data show CDR1 as SGHRS and CDR2 as YFSETQ. Trimming removed 2 bases at V and 3 bases at J, with 8 bases between. The CDR3 totals 13 residues. CDR3: CASSFEGEETQYS. The CDR3 DNA reads TGCGCCAGCAGCTTTGAGGGGGAAGAGACCCAGTACTCC.

This clonotype was detected only a few times. This sequence joins TRBV24-1 and TRBJ2-6; 7 positions match TRBD1. V was clipped by 5 bases and J by 0 bases; unmatched bases: 12. The CDR3 loop spans 19 amino acids. Germline CDR1 reads KGHDR; CDR2 reads SFDVKD. The CDR3 reads CATSAPGQADISGANVLTF. The CDR3 nucleotides read TGTGCCACCAGTGCCCCAGGACAGGCGGATATCTCTGGGGCCAACGTCCTGACTTTC.